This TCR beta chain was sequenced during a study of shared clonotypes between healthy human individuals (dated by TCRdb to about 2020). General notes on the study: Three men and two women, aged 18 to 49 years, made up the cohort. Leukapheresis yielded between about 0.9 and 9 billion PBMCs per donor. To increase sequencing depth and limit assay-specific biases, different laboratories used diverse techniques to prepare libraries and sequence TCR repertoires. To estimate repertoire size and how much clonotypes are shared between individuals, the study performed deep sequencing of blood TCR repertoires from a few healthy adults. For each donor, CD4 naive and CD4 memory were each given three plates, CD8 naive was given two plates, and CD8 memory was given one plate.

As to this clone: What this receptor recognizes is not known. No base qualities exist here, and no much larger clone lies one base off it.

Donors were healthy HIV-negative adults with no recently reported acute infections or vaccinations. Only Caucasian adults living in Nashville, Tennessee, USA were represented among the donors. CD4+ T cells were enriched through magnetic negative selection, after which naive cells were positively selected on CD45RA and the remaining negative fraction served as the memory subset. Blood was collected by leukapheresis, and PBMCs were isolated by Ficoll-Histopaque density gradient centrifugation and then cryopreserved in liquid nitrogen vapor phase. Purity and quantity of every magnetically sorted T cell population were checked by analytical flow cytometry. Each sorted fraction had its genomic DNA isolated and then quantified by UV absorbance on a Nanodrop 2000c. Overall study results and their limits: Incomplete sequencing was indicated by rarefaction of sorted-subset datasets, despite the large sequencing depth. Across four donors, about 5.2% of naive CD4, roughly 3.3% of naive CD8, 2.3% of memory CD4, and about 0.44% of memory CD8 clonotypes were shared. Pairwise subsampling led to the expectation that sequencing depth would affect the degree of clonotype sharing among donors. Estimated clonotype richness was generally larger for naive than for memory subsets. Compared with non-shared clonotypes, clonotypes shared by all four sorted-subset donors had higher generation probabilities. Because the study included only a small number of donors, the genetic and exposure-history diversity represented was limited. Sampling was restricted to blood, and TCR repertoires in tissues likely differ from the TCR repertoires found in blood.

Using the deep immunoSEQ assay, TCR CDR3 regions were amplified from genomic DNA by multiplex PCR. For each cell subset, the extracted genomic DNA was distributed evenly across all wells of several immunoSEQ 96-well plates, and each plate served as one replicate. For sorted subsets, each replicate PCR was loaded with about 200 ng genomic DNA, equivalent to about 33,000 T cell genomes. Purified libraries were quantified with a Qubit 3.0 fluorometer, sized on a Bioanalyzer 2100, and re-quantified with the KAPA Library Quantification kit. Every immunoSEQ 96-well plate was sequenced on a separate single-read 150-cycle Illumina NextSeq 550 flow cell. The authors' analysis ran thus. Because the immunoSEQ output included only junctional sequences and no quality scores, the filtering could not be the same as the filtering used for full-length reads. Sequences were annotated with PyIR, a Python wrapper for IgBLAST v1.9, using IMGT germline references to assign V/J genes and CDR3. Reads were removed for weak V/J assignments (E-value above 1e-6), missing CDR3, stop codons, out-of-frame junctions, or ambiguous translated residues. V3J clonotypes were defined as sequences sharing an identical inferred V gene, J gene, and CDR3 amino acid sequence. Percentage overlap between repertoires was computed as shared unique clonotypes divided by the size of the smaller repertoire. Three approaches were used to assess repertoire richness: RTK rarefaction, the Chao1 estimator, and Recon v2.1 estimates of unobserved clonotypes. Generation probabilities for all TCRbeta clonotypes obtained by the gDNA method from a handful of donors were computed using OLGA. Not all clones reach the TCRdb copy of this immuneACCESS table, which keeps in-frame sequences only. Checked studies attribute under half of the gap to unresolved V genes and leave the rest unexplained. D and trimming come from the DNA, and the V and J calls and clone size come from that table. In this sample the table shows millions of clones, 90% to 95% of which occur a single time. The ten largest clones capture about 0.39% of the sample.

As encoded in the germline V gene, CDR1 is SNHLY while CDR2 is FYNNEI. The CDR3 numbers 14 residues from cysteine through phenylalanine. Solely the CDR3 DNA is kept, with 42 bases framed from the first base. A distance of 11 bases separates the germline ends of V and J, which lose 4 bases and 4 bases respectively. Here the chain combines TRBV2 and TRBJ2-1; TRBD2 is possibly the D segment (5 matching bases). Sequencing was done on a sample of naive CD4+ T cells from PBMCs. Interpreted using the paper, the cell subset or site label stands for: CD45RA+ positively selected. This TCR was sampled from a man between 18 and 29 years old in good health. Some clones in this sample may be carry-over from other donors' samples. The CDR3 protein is CASSVTRPYNEQFF. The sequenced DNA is TGTGCCAGCAGTGTAACTAGACCGTACAATGAGCAGTTCTTC.